This is a list of T cell receptor beta chains from one sample in a study of cytomegalovirus exposure and HLA in healthy donors. Only in-frame clones appear in the TCRdb table, and some are missing; sequencing was by immunoSEQ multiplex PCR. The sample holds some 150,000 clones, 87% seen once. Sequenced input: PBMCs. These receptors all come from a woman aged 25 to 45 in good health and CMV-seronegative. CDR3s include the opening cysteine and the closing phenylalanine or tryptophan. The D gene is left open where the match is weak. Where a row states a size, it is once, few, many or the class of an expanded clone; other rows omit it.

d_gene: TRBD1; v_gene: TRBV19; j_gene: TRBJ1-2; abundance: -; CDR3aa: CASSIGGTGAGYGYTF; CDR3nt: TGTGCCAGTAGTATAGGGGGGACAGGGGCAGGATATGGCTACACCTTC
d_gene: -; v_gene: TRBV28; j_gene: TRBJ1-3; abundance: -; CDR3aa: CASSSYRSGNTIYF; CDR3nt: TGTGCCAGCAGCTCTTACAGGAGTGGAAACACCATATATTTT
d_gene: TRBD1; v_gene: TRBV6-1; j_gene: TRBJ2-1; abundance: -; CDR3aa: CASSEGRGQGFNEQFF; CDR3nt: TGTGCCAGCAGTGAAGGCAGGGGACAGGGCTTCAATGAGCAGTTCTTC
d_gene: TRBD1; v_gene: TRBV6-1; j_gene: TRBJ2-1; abundance: -; CDR3aa: CASRQGNEQFF; CDR3nt: TGTGCCAGCCGACAGGGCAATGAGCAGTTCTTC
d_gene: -; v_gene: TRBV7-9; j_gene: TRBJ2-5; abundance: -; CDR3aa: CASVGGQQETQYF; CDR3nt: TGTGCTTCTGTGGGGGGGCAACAAGAGACCCAGTACTTC
d_gene: TRBD2; v_gene: TRBV7-2; j_gene: TRBJ2-7; abundance: -; CDR3aa: CASSPDSGGVGYEQYF; CDR3nt: TGTGCCAGCAGTCCAGATAGCGGGGGGGTCGGTTACGAGCAGTACTTC
d_gene: -; v_gene: TRBV6-1; j_gene: TRBJ1-4; abundance: once; CDR3aa: CASSDIPRGATNEKLFF; CDR3nt: TGTGCCAGCAGTGATATCCCACGGGGGGCAACTAATGAAAAACTGTTTTTT
d_gene: -; v_gene: TRBV2; j_gene: TRBJ1-2; abundance: -; CDR3aa: CASKHRDYGYTF; CDR3nt: TGTGCCAGCAAGCACAGGGACTATGGCTACACCTTC
d_gene: TRBD2; v_gene: TRBV27; j_gene: TRBJ2-1; abundance: -; CDR3aa: CASIPSGGSYNEQFF; CDR3nt: TGTGCCAGCATTCCTAGCGGGGGGTCATACAATGAGCAGTTCTTC
d_gene: -; v_gene: TRBV6-5; j_gene: TRBJ2-7; abundance: -; CDR3aa: CASRPRDYYEQYF; CDR3nt: TGTGCCAGCAGACCCAGGGATTACTACGAGCAGTACTTC
d_gene: -; v_gene: TRBV30; j_gene: TRBJ2-1; abundance: -; CDR3aa: CAWSVRGTTYNEQFF; CDR3nt: TGTGCCTGGAGTGTACGCGGTACAACCTACAATGAGCAGTTCTTC
d_gene: TRBD1; v_gene: TRBV13; j_gene: TRBJ1-1; abundance: -; CDR3aa: CASSLRTGNTEAFF; CDR3nt: TGTGCCAGCAGCTTACGGACAGGGAACACTGAAGCTTTCTTT
d_gene: TRBD1; v_gene: TRBV9; j_gene: TRBJ1-2; abundance: -; CDR3aa: CASSVVGQGYGYTF; CDR3nt: TGTGCCAGCAGCGTAGTGGGACAGGGCTATGGCTACACCTTC
d_gene: TRBD2; v_gene: TRBV19; j_gene: TRBJ2-7; abundance: -; CDR3aa: CASRTALGGTYEQYF; CDR3nt: TGTGCCAGTAGAACCGCCCTCGGGGGGACCTACGAGCAGTACTTC
d_gene: -; v_gene: TRBV5-1; j_gene: TRBJ2-3; abundance: -; CDR3aa: CASRLGQDTQYF; CDR3nt: TGCGCCAGCAGGCTTGGGCAAGATACGCAGTATTTT
d_gene: TRBD2; v_gene: TRBV7-9; j_gene: TRBJ2-5; abundance: few; CDR3aa: CASSRTSGSVETQYF; CDR3nt: TGTGCCAGCAGTCGTACTAGCGGATCCGTCGAGACCCAGTACTTC
d_gene: -; v_gene: TRBV4-1; j_gene: TRBJ2-7; abundance: few; CDR3aa: CASSQGASSYEQYF; CDR3nt: TGCGCCAGCAGCCAAGGGGCGAGCTCCTACGAGCAGTACTTC
d_gene: -; v_gene: TRBV16; j_gene: TRBJ1-5; abundance: few; CDR3aa: CASSQSYGDQPQHF; CDR3nt: TGTGCCAGCAGCCAATCGTACGGGGATCAGCCCCAGCATTTT
d_gene: -; v_gene: TRBV14; j_gene: TRBJ1-2; abundance: -; CDR3aa: CASSVVTGYGYTF; CDR3nt: TGTGCCAGCAGCGTAGTGACTGGCTATGGCTACACCTTC
d_gene: TRBD1; v_gene: TRBV5-4; j_gene: TRBJ2-7; abundance: -; CDR3aa: CASSFGQVYEQYF; CDR3nt: TGTGCCAGCAGCTTTGGACAGGTCTACGAGCAGTACTTC
d_gene: -; v_gene: TRBV4-3; j_gene: TRBJ2-7; abundance: -; CDR3aa: CASSQVRSGGFYEQYF; CDR3nt: TGCGCCAGCAGCCAAGTTCGATCAGGGGGGTTCTACGAGCAGTACTTC
d_gene: TRBD2; v_gene: TRBV7-9; j_gene: TRBJ2-7; abundance: once; CDR3aa: CASSSGLTYEQYF; CDR3nt: TGTGCCAGCAGCTCGGGACTAACCTACGAGCAGTACTTC
d_gene: TRBD1; v_gene: TRBV6-5; j_gene: TRBJ2-3; abundance: -; CDR3aa: CASSMGQGSNTQYF; CDR3nt: TGTGCCAGCAGTATGGGACAGGGATCGAATACGCAGTATTTT
d_gene: -; v_gene: TRBV20-1; j_gene: TRBJ1-2; abundance: -; CDR3aa: CSAPVLIGYTF; CDR3nt: TGCAGTGCCCCCGTTTTAATAGGCTACACCTTC
d_gene: -; v_gene: TRBV25-1; j_gene: TRBJ1-4; abundance: -; CDR3aa: CASSGTVREKLFF; CDR3nt: TGTGCCAGCAGTGGGACAGTTAGGGAAAAACTGTTTTTT
d_gene: TRBD1; v_gene: TRBV14; j_gene: TRBJ2-1; abundance: -; CDR3aa: CASSRPGQTYNEQFF; CDR3nt: TGTGCCAGCAGCCGTCCGGGACAGACCTACAATGAGCAGTTCTTC
d_gene: -; v_gene: TRBV9; j_gene: TRBJ2-2; abundance: -; CDR3aa: CASSVGGTPNTGELFF; CDR3nt: TGTGCCAGCAGCGTAGGTGGGACACCGAACACCGGGGAGCTGTTTTTT
d_gene: -; v_gene: TRBV5-4; j_gene: TRBJ2-3; abundance: -; CDR3aa: CASSDRRIMGNTDTQYF; CDR3nt: TGTGCCAGCAGCGACCGGAGGATAATGGGGAACACAGATACGCAGTATTTT
d_gene: -; v_gene: TRBV4-1; j_gene: TRBJ2-2; abundance: -; CDR3aa: CASSQQDRNTGELFF; CDR3nt: TGCGCCAGCAGCCAGCAAGACAGGAACACCGGGGAGCTGTTTTTT
d_gene: -; v_gene: TRBV11-2; j_gene: TRBJ2-6; abundance: -; CDR3aa: CASSLRQALQIPGANVLTF; CDR3nt: TGTGCCAGCAGCTTACGGCAGGCCCTTCAGATACCTGGGGCCAACGTCCTGACTTTC
d_gene: TRBD1; v_gene: TRBV9; j_gene: TRBJ1-5; abundance: -; CDR3aa: CASSPWDRAGQPQHF; CDR3nt: TGTGCCAGCAGCCCATGGGACAGGGCTGGGCAGCCCCAGCATTTT
d_gene: -; v_gene: TRBV5-1; j_gene: TRBJ2-5; abundance: -; CDR3aa: CASTAMYQETQYF; CDR3nt: TGCGCCAGTACCGCTATGTACCAAGAGACCCAGTACTTC
d_gene: -; v_gene: TRBV11-2; j_gene: TRBJ2-7; abundance: -; CDR3aa: CASSLELGFYEQYF; CDR3nt: TGTGCCAGCAGCTTAGAGTTGGGCTTCTACGAGCAGTACTTC
d_gene: -; v_gene: TRBV10-3; j_gene: TRBJ2-7; abundance: -; CDR3aa: CASRGRLTYEQYF; CDR3nt: TGTGCCTCCCGAGGAAGACTTACCTACGAGCAGTACTTC
d_gene: TRBD1; v_gene: TRBV19; j_gene: TRBJ2-7; abundance: -; CDR3aa: CARGQGTGITYEQYF; CDR3nt: TGTGCCAGAGGGCAAGGGACAGGGATTACCTACGAGCAGTACTTC
d_gene: TRBD1; v_gene: TRBV11-2; j_gene: TRBJ1-1; abundance: -; CDR3aa: CASTTGGTEAFF; CDR3nt: TGTGCCAGCACTACAGGGGGCACTGAAGCTTTCTTT
d_gene: -; v_gene: TRBV7-9; j_gene: TRBJ2-5; abundance: -; CDR3aa: CASSQRLEETQYF; CDR3nt: TGTGCCAGCAGCCAAAGACTGGAAGAGACCCAGTACTTC
d_gene: -; v_gene: TRBV6-1; j_gene: TRBJ2-7; abundance: -; CDR3aa: CASRTQYEQYF; CDR3nt: TGTGCCAGCAGAACACAATACGAGCAGTACTTC
d_gene: TRBD1; v_gene: TRBV27; j_gene: TRBJ1-1; abundance: -; CDR3aa: CASSLDRVNTEAFF; CDR3nt: TGTGCCAGCAGTTTGGACAGGGTGAACACTGAAGCTTTCTTT
d_gene: -; v_gene: TRBV2; j_gene: TRBJ2-1; abundance: -; CDR3aa: CASSETGSSYNEQFF; CDR3nt: TGTGCCAGCAGTGAAACGGGGAGCTCCTACAATGAGCAGTTCTTC
d_gene: -; v_gene: TRBV6-5; j_gene: TRBJ1-1; abundance: once; CDR3aa: CASSYRPEGINTEAFF; CDR3nt: TGTGCCAGCAGTTACAGGCCGGAGGGCATTAACACTGAAGCTTTCTTT
d_gene: TRBD2; v_gene: TRBV5-1; j_gene: TRBJ2-1; abundance: -; CDR3aa: CASSLAISGYSYNEQFF; CDR3nt: TGCGCCAGCAGCTTGGCTATTAGCGGGTACTCCTACAATGAGCAGTTCTTC
d_gene: -; v_gene: TRBV19; j_gene: TRBJ2-7; abundance: -; CDR3aa: CASGPAVGYEQYF; CDR3nt: TGTGCCAGTGGTCCAGCGGTTGGGTACGAGCAGTACTTC
d_gene: TRBD1; v_gene: TRBV5-1; j_gene: TRBJ2-3; abundance: once; CDR3aa: CASSSGQGPTDTQYF; CDR3nt: TGCGCCAGCAGCTCGGGACAGGGCCCTACAGATACGCAGTATTTT
d_gene: TRBD1; v_gene: TRBV30; j_gene: TRBJ1-4; abundance: -; CDR3aa: CAWSMFGQANEKLFF; CDR3nt: TGTGCCTGGAGTATGTTCGGACAGGCTAATGAAAAACTGTTTTTT
d_gene: -; v_gene: TRBV6-1; j_gene: TRBJ1-4; abundance: -; CDR3aa: CASRTDNEKLFF; CDR3nt: TGTGCCAGCCGGACAGATAATGAAAAACTGTTTTTT
d_gene: -; v_gene: TRBV11-2; j_gene: TRBJ2-2; abundance: -; CDR3aa: CASSLEQAAGELFF; CDR3nt: TGTGCCAGCAGCTTAGAACAGGCCGCCGGGGAGCTGTTTTTT
d_gene: TRBD1; v_gene: TRBV7-9; j_gene: TRBJ2-2; abundance: -; CDR3aa: CASSPGTGRNTGELFF; CDR3nt: TGTGCCAGCAGCCCAGGGACAGGGAGGAACACCGGGGAGCTGTTTTTT
d_gene: TRBD2; v_gene: TRBV4-1; j_gene: TRBJ2-7; abundance: -; CDR3aa: CASSHLGTSNVYEQYF; CDR3nt: TGCGCCAGCAGCCACCTCGGGACTAGTAATGTTTACGAGCAGTACTTC
d_gene: TRBD2; v_gene: TRBV7-9; j_gene: TRBJ2-7; abundance: -; CDR3aa: CASSLAGTRVGEQYF; CDR3nt: TGTGCCAGCAGCTTAGCAGGGACTAGGGTTGGCGAGCAGTACTTC
d_gene: TRBD2; v_gene: TRBV7-2; j_gene: TRBJ2-3; abundance: -; CDR3aa: CASSLALVWTSDTDTQYF; CDR3nt: TGTGCCAGCAGCTTAGCGTTGGTGTGGACTAGCGATACAGATACGCAGTATTTT